In this sample, the clone carrying this T cell receptor beta chain turned up many times. This CDR3 region has 13 residues. Germline V gene data show CDR1 as MGHRA and CDR2 as YSYEKL. V was shortened by 4 bases and J by 5 bases, with 12 bases between the two germline ends. This sample was taken from a study of T cells in Graves' hyperthyroidism and ophthalmopathy. Before ophthalmopathy appeared, progressors gave blood at initial hyperthyroidism diagnosis. Amplification of TCR beta CDR3 regions was performed using RNA transcripts as template. First-round RT-PCR targeting the TCR CDR3 was performed with the HTBI primer set. MiXCR, run by TCRdb on the multiplex PCR reads, gives a single entry per CDR3 protein. The data show about 280,000 distinct CDR3 sequences, less than 30% seen once.

The source material was blood. The sequence came from a middle-aged man with Graves' hyperthyroidism that later progressed to Graves' ophthalmopathy. The rearrangement links TRBV4-1 to TRBJ2-7, with D perhaps matching TRBD1 (7 bases). CDR3 region: CASSPPRGDEQYF. CDR3 nucleotide sequence: TGCGCCAGCAGCCCTCCCAGGGGGGACGAGCAGTACTTC.